Below, 27 T cell receptor beta chains from the same sample are listed, as sequenced in a study of T cell responses to AZD1222 COVID-19 vaccine. Sequenced by immunoSEQ multiplex PCR; TCRdb stores in-frame clones only, minus some. The data show 100,000 to 150,000 clones, with 91% seen just once and roughly 5% held by the top ten. The sample was peripheral blood, taken on day 0 of AZD1222 vaccination. The receptors come from an adult in good health.

The V gene is TRBV4-2, the J gene TRBJ1-1; 8 bases are shared with TRBD1. Germline CDR1 LGHNA, CDR2 YNFKEQ. The ends lost 1 base at V and 1 base at J; junction bases unmatched: 2. CDR3 length equals 15 residues. The CDR3 reads CASSQAGQGNTEAFF. CDR3 bases: TGTGCCAGCAGCCAAGCCGGACAGGGGAACACTGAAGCTTTCTTT.

This sequence joins TRBV19 and TRBJ1-1; the match to TRBD1 covers 7 bases. Germline V gives CDR1 LNHDA, CDR2 SQIVND (reference sequence). The CDR3 extends over 15 amino acids. V trimming: 5 bases; J trimming: 0 bases; junction bases outside the gene matches: 6. CDR3 sequence reads: CASSPFTGVNTEAFF. The CDR3 DNA follows: TGTGCCAGTAGTCCCTTTACAGGGGTGAACACTGAAGCTTTCTTT. The full variable domain, in which reference TRBV19 and TRBJ1-1 provide the parts outside the CDR3, is DGGITQSPKYLFRKEGQNVTLSCEQNLNHDAMYWYRQDPGQGLRLIYYSQIVNDFQKGDIAEGYSVSREKKESFPLTVTSAQKNPTAFYLCASSPFTGVNTEAFFGQGTRLTVV.

This sequence joins TRBV3-1 (or the pseudogene TRBV3-2) and TRBJ1-6; 7 bases are a match to TRBD1. J lost 7 bases, V lost 3 bases, and 6 bases had no gene match. This CDR3 region has 15 residues. Germline CDR1 reads LGHDT; CDR2 reads YNNKEL (reference sequence). The CDR3 loop is CASSHGTVKNSPLHF. The CDR3 DNA sequence: TGTGCCAGCAGCCACGGGACAGTTAAAAATTCACCCCTCCACTTT.

Notes on this clone: The germline gene is not matched at one end of the junction; a read error may be the cause. The chain links TRBV29-1 to TRBJ2-1; the D is unclear. The length of the CDR3 is 13 residues. The V gene's germline CDR1 is SQVTM and CDR2 ANQGSEA. The CDR3 DNA reads as TGCAGCGTTGAAGTGCAGACCTACGATGAGCAGTTCTTC. This encodes CSVEVQTYDEQFF.

The V and J genes are TRBV7-8 and TRBJ1-2; D remains unclear. Trimming took 2 bases from V and 2 from J, leaving 3 bases between them. This CDR3 comprises 12 residues. Germline-derived CDR1 and CDR2 are SGHVS and FQNEAQ. CDR3 residues: CASSLSNYGYTF. The DNA for the CDR3 is TGTGCCAGCAGCTTATCCAACTATGGCTACACCTTC.

The chain combines TRBV11-2 with TRBJ2-1; TRBD1 is a possible D gene (6 bases). Trimming stripped 5 bases from V and 11 bases from J, with 13 bases between. CDR3 size: 12 residues. Per the germline V gene, CDR1 is SGHAT and CDR2 is FQNNGV. For the CDR3, the DNA is TGTGCCAGCAGCAAATCAGGGGCGCAGCAGTTCTTC. Translating gives CASSKSGAQQFF.

The genes are TRBV10-1 and TRBJ1-1; D may be TRBD1 (5 bases). Trimming removed 6 bases from V and 5 bases from J, with 13 bases in between. This CDR3 is built from 13 residues. Germline CDR1 is WNHNN and CDR2 is SYGVQD (reference sequence). The CDR3, as DNA: TGCGCCAGCAGCCCCGGGGGTCGGACTGAAGCTTTCTTT. Translated, it gives CASSPGGRTEAFF.

The chain joins TRBV5-4 to TRBJ1-2; tentatively, D is TRBD1 (5 bases). Germline loops: CDR1 SGHNT, CDR2 YYREEE (reference sequence). Trimming removed 2 bases from V and 2 bases from J, with 13 bases in between. The CDR3 consists of 15 residues. In DNA form, the CDR3 reads TGTGCCAGCAGCTTCAGCGGGGCTCAGAACTATGGCTACACCTTC. This translates into CASSFSGAQNYGYTF.

The rearrangement links TRBV7-9 to TRBJ1-1; D remains unclear. CDR1 is SEHNR and CDR2 is FQNEAQ in the germline V gene (reference sequence). V lost 3 bases and J 0 bases, leaving 8 bases between the germline ends. CDR3 length: 14 amino acids. The CDR3, as DNA: TGTGCCAGCAGCTTTCGGGCCGTGAACACTGAAGCTTTCTTT. It yields the protein CASSFRAVNTEAFF.

V usage is TRBV6-5 and J usage is TRBJ1-5; TRBD1 is a possible D gene (5 bases). Trimming took 2 bases from V and 3 from J, leaving 8 bases between them. The germline CDR1 and CDR2 sequences are MNHEY and SVGAGI. This CDR3 is built from 14 residues. The CDR3 region has the DNA TGTGCCAGCAGTTACCAGGGACCCAATCAGCCCCAGCATTTT. Residues: CASSYQGPNQPQHF.

The chain couples TRBV5-4 to TRBJ1-2; TRBD1 is a possible D gene (5 bases). V was pared by 0 bases and J by 6 bases, with 15 bases between. Germline values: CDR1 SGHNT, CDR2 YYREEE (reference sequence). The CDR3 has 15 residues. CDR3 in DNA: TGTGCCAGCAGCTTGGAATCCAGGTCGGGGGATGGCTACACCTTC. This translates into CASSLESRSGDGYTF.

The CDR3 bases are TGTGCCGAAACAGGGTCCGCCGGGGAGCTGTTTTTT. It translates to CAETGSAGELFF. V usage is TRBV7-8 and J usage is TRBJ2-2; a weak D match, TRBD1 (6 bases). Trimming left V 11 bases short and J 6 bases short, with 13 bases between. The CDR3 totals 12 residues. Germline assignment: CDR1 SGHVS and CDR2 FQNEAQ.

At least ten counts were recorded for this clone. Distinct nucleotide sequences in the sample also encode this CDR3. V is TRBV27 and J is TRBJ1-1; possible D gene TRBD1, 6 bases. CDR1 is MNHEY, CDR2 SMNVEV, per germline (reference sequence). This CDR3 comprises 13 residues. With 3 bases removed from V and 4 bases from J, the gap between germline ends came to 9 bases. The CDR3 spells CASSFRGGTEAFF. The CDR3 nucleotides are TGTGCCAGCAGTTTCAGGGGCGGCACTGAAGCTTTCTTT.

Note on this clone: A junction end diverges from the germline sequence, so it may reflect a read error. V gene TRBV19 combines with J gene TRBJ2-1; D gene unclear. The CDR3 loop spans 13 amino acids. CDR1 LNHDA and CDR2 SQIVND come from the germline V gene (reference sequence). CDR3 protein: CASSFRLDKEQFF. The CDR3 DNA is TGTGCCAGTTCGTTTCGCTTAGACAAAGAGCAGTTCTTC.

This chain uses TRBV5-6 with TRBJ1-1; TRBD1 aligns across 7 bases. J was trimmed by 6 bases and V by 2 bases; bases with no gene match: 7. CDR3 size: 14 residues. CDR1 is SGHDT, CDR2 YYEEEE, per germline. For the CDR3, the DNA is TGTGCCAGCAGCTTTAACAGGGGTAGCTCTGAAGCTTTCTTT. As protein: CASSFNRGSSEAFF. Filled out from reference TRBV5-6 and TRBJ1-1, the complete variable domain reads DAGVTQSPTHLIKTRGQQVTLRCSPKSGHDTVSWYQQALGQGPQFIFQYYEEEERQRGNFPDRFSGHQFPNYSSELNVNALLLGDSALYLCASSFNRGSSEAFFGQGTRLTVV.

In DNA, the CDR3 is TGTGCCAGCAGCTTGGCGTATGGGGGATACGGTAACTATGGCTACACCTTC. It yields the protein CASSLAYGGYGNYGYTF. The chain combines TRBV5-6 with TRBJ1-2; D may be TRBD1 (5 bases). From germline, CDR1 is SGHDT and CDR2 YYEEEE. V lost 0 bases to trimming and J lost 1 base, with 16 bases between them. This CDR3 contains 17 residues.

V and J are TRBV6-5 and TRBJ2-7; no reliable D call. Germline CDR1 MNHEY, CDR2 SVGAGI. CDR3 length: 13 residues. Trimming left V 8 bases short and J 4 bases short, with 15 bases between. CDR3 DNA sequence: TGTGCCAGCGCGGAGAACACTATTTACGAGCAGTACTTC. Translated: CASAENTIYEQYF.

This chain's CDR3 is CASSPRSEKLFF. The DNA of the CDR3 is TGTGCCAGCTCACCAAGAAGTGAAAAACTGTTTTTT. The chain carries TRBV18 and TRBJ1-4; D ambiguous. Germline V gene sequence: CDR1 KGHSH, CDR2 LQKENI. V was shortened by 2 bases and J by 7 bases, with 5 bases between the two germline ends. The length of the CDR3 is 12 residues.

J is TRBJ2-1 and V is TRBV7-6, with D hard to call. V was pared by 0 bases and J by 3 bases, with 6 bases between. This CDR3 region has 14 residues. CDR1 is SGHVS, CDR2 FNYEAQ, per germline. CDR3 sequence (DNA): TGTGCCAGCAGCTTAGCGCAGGACTACAATGAGCAGTTCTTC. Its translation: CASSLAQDYNEQFF.

This chain links TRBV12-3 or TRBV12-4 with TRBJ1-1; D uncertain. The length of the CDR3 is 12 residues. The V gene lost 4 bases and the J gene lost 6 bases, with 9 bases spanning the gap. The CDR3 is CASSSRASEAFF. DNA for the CDR3: TGTGCCAGCAGTTCGAGGGCCTCTGAAGCTTTCTTT.

The J gene is TRBJ1-2, the V gene TRBV20-1, with D unresolved. In germline, CDR1 is DFQATT, CDR2 SNEGSKA (reference sequence). The CDR3 sequence is 11 residues long. V lost 5 bases to trimming and J lost 6 bases, with 10 bases between them. This CDR3 reads CSAAISDGYTF. For the CDR3, the DNA is TGCAGTGCTGCGATTTCGGATGGCTACACCTTC.

The chain combines TRBV12-5 with TRBJ1-5, with 7 bases matching TRBD1. CDR3 length equals 17 residues. J gave up 5 bases and V 0 bases, and 10 bases lay outside the gene matches. Germline-derived CDR1 and CDR2 are LGHNT and FRNRAP. The CDR3 loop is CASGLVLQGSLDQPQHF. In nucleotides, the CDR3 is TGTGCTAGTGGTTTGGTCCTACAGGGGAGTCTCGATCAGCCCCAGCATTTT.

The genes are TRBV29-1 and TRBJ1-5, with 10 bases fitting TRBD1. The CDR3 is 14 amino acids. Germline lookup yields CDR1 SQVTM and CDR2 ANQGSEA. Trimming at V came to 6 bases and at J to 3 bases, leaving 5 bases not matched to a gene. This CDR3 is CSVGTGDINQPQHF. The DNA of the CDR3 is TGCAGCGTAGGGACAGGGGATATCAATCAGCCCCAGCATTTT.

This chain connects TRBV30 to TRBJ1-1, with TRBD1 as a possible D gene (6 bases). V lost 1 base and J 8 bases, leaving 14 bases between the germline ends. This CDR3 region has 13 residues. The germline V gene has CDR1 GTSNPN and CDR2 SVGIG (reference sequence). The CDR3 DNA follows: TGTGCCTGGAGTGCCACGACCGGGACAGAAGCTTTCTTT. Its translation: CAWSATTGTEAFF.

The V call is TRBV3-1 (or the pseudogene TRBV3-2), the J call TRBJ2-3, with D unresolved. CDR1 is LGHDT and CDR2 is YNNKEL in the germline V gene (reference sequence). V shed 6 bases and J shed 6 bases, with 10 bases lying between them. This CDR3 region has 12 residues. CDR3 sequence (DNA): TGTGCCAGCAGTCAACATGGGGATACGCAGTATTTT. Translated: CASSQHGDTQYF.

The genes are TRBV2 and TRBJ2-7, with D tentatively TRBD2 (6 bases). The V end was cut by 3 bases, the J end by 6 bases, with 24 bases between. This CDR3 has 17 residues. The germline gives CDR1 SNHLY, CDR2 FYNNEI. CDR3 bases: TGTGCCAGCAGTGAGGATCCGGTAGGCGGGATGCCGGTCGAGCAGTACTTC. It codes for CASSEDPVGGMPVEQYF.

The chain couples TRBV9 to TRBJ1-5; tentatively, D is TRBD1 (5 bases). V lost 5 bases to trimming and J lost 2 bases, with 11 bases between them. CDR1 is SGDLS and CDR2 is YYNGEE in the germline V gene. The CDR3 spans 14 residues. Written as DNA, the CDR3 is TGTGCCAGCAGTGGGACCGTGGGCAATCAGCCCCAGCATTTT. It specifies CASSGTVGNQPQHF.